This TCR beta chain was profiled in a study of blood T cell repertoires in COVID-19. Looking at the study overall: From T cells, B-cell-depleted T cells, or PBMCs came the material, which was cDNA or gDNA.

This clone appeared a single time. The germline gene is not matched at one end of the junction; a read error may be the cause. This CDR3 contains 18 residues. The V gene's germline CDR1 is SGHNT and CDR2 YYREEE (reference sequence). The table came from immunoSEQ multiplex PCR; TCRdb's copy has only in-frame clones and leaves some out. The sample lists around 70,000 clones; approximately 79% were seen once. The gene calls are TRBV5-4 and TRBJ2-3, with 11 bases that match TRBD2. Sequenced: peripheral blood. This TCR derives from a man in his 60s with acute or convalescent COVID-19. The CDR3 DNA reads as TGTGCCAGCAACTTGGGTAGCGGGGGGGGCCTCGGCACAGATACGCAGTATTTT. Its translation: CASNLGSGGGLGTDTQYF. Looking up the rest from reference TRBV5-4 and TRBJ2-3 gives the full variable domain: ETGVTQSPTHLIKTRGQQVTLRCSSQSGHNTVSWYQQALGQGPQFIFQYYREEENGRGNFPPRFSGLQFPNYSSELNVNALELDDSALYLCASNLGSGGGLGTDTQYFGPGTRLTVL.